Shown below are 14 T cell receptor beta chains from a single sample sequenced in a study of tumor and adjacent non-tumor tissue in lung cancer. No cell sorting was done before RNA was extracted from the tissue. This non-tumor lung sample came from over 3 cm beyond the tumor edge. Three rounds of nested PCR, following a modified ARM-PCR protocol, produced the TCRbeta library. TCRdb called the multiplex PCR reads again in MiXCR, with one record for every CDR3 protein. The sample lists about 100,000 distinct CDR3 sequences; about 60% were seen once. The sequenced sample was distant non-tumor lung tissue. Receptors were obtained from a man between 25 and 39 years old with non-small cell lung cancer.

This clonotype was detected ten times or more. The V call is TRBV12-3 or TRBV12-4, the J call TRBJ2-1; 8 bases are a match to TRBD2. This CDR3 contains 15 residues. V trimming: 6 bases; J trimming: 5 bases; junction bases outside the gene matches: 9. The chain's CDR3 is CASSLSGVRNNEQFF. The DNA of the CDR3 is TGTGCCAGCAGCCTTAGCGGGGTCCGGAACAATGAGCAGTTCTTC.

This clonotype occurred many times. The chain has TRBV11-1 and TRBJ2-7; D might be TRBD1 (6 bases). This CDR3 is built from 15 residues. The V and J ends lost 2 bases and 0 bases respectively, with 11 bases between them. Looked up from germline, CDR1 is SGHAT and CDR2 is FQDESV (reference sequence). This CDR3 reads CASSLYRDNSYEQYF. In DNA, the CDR3 is TGTGCCAGCAGCTTATATAGGGACAACTCCTACGAGCAGTACTTC.

Details on this clonotype: One end of the junction is discordant with germline, which a read error may explain. This chain joins TRBV11-2 and TRBJ2-5, with 7 bases matching TRBD1. Germline-derived CDR1 and CDR2 are SGHAT and FQNNGV. The CDR3 consists of 15 residues. The CDR3 is CASSQQIGTDLYQYF. The CDR3 coding sequence is TGTGCGAGCAGCCAGCAGATCGGGACAGATTTATACCAGTACTTC.

Notes on this clonotype: An end of the junction differs from the germline gene, which may be a read error. The chain carries TRBV18 and TRBJ2-1; 7 bases line up with TRBD2. CDR1 and CDR2 from the germline V gene are KGHSH and LQKENI. There are 15 residues in the CDR3. CDR3 region: CASSRRGGGYNVQFF. In DNA form, the CDR3 reads TGTGCCAGCTCACGACGCGGGGGAGGGTACAATGTGCAGTTCTTC.

Details on this clonotype: A much larger clone lies a single base off, so this may be a read error. The chain joins TRBV11-2 to TRBJ2-1, with a weak D call TRBD2 (6 bases). The V gene's germline CDR1 is SGHAT and CDR2 FQNNGV. This CDR3 contains 15 residues. Here the CDR3 reads CASRLGRTSYNEQFF. For the CDR3, the DNA is TGTGCCAGCAGATTAGGGAGGACCTCCTACAATGAGCAGTTCTTC.

This clonotype was recorded once. One end of the junction is discordant with germline, which a read error may explain. The V call is TRBV11-2, the J call TRBJ2-2; a possible D gene is TRBD2 (5 bases). The germline V gene encodes CDR1 SGHAT and CDR2 FQNNGV. There are 14 residues in the CDR3. DNA of the CDR3: TGTGCCATCAGCTTAGATCAAGACGTCGGGGAGCTGTTCTTT. This gives the protein CAISLDQDVGELFF.

This clonotype has ten or more counts. V and J are TRBV6-2 or TRBV6-3 and TRBJ1-6; TRBD1 aligns across 7 bases. CDR3 length: 13 residues. Germline trimming cut 5 bases from V and 8 bases from J; bases unmatched to any gene: 3. Germline CDR1 is MNHEY and CDR2 is SVGEGT. The CDR3 spells CASSRDSHSPLHF. As DNA, the CDR3 is TGTGCCAGCAGTCGGGACAGCCATTCACCCCTCCACTTT.

The rearrangement joins TRBV29-1 to TRBJ2-7, with D perhaps matching TRBD1 (6 bases). Germline loops: CDR1 SQVTM, CDR2 ANQGSEA. The CDR3 runs to 13 residues. CDR3 DNA sequence: TGCAACGCTGCGACAGGAGGCCCCTACGAGCAGTACTTC. As protein: CNAATGGPYEQYF.

At least ten counts were recorded for this clonotype. The chain employs TRBV5-6 and TRBJ2-3; TRBD1 agrees at 11 bases. This CDR3 is 17 amino acids long. V dropped 1 base and J dropped 5; count of bases not matched to a gene: 9. Germline assignment: CDR1 SGHDT and CDR2 YYEEEE. The CDR3 is CASSLTPGTGGGDTQYF. Written as DNA, the CDR3 is TGTGCCAGCAGCTTGACCCCCGGGACAGGGGGTGGAGATACGCAGTATTTT.

V usage is TRBV20-1 and J usage is TRBJ2-3, with D possibly matching TRBD2 (5 bases). Germline values: CDR1 DFQATT, CDR2 SNEGSKA (reference sequence). The V end lost 6 bases, the J end lost 2 bases, and 21 bases lay between the germline ends. The CDR3 is 16 residues long. This chain's CDR3 is CSAKWEYSDDTDTQYF. The DNA for the CDR3 is TGCAGTGCAAAGTGGGAGTATAGTGACGACACAGATACGCAGTATTTT.

The chain links TRBV7-9 to TRBJ2-3, with D possibly TRBD2 on 6 matching bases. The CDR3 extends over 17 amino acids. The V gene lost 5 bases and the J gene lost 2 bases, with 20 bases spanning the gap. Germline V gene sequence: CDR1 SEHNR, CDR2 FQNEAQ (reference sequence). The CDR3 DNA follows: TGTGCCAGCAGCCCCTCCTCTAACGGAGGGCCCACAGATACGCAGTATTTT. It yields the protein CASSPSSNGGPTDTQYF. Filled out from reference TRBV7-9 and TRBJ2-3, the complete variable domain reads DTGVSQNPRHKITKRGQNVTFRCDPISEHNRLYWYRQTLGQGPEFLTYFQNEAQLEKSRLLSDRFSAERPKGSFSTLEIQRTEQGDSAMYLCASSPSSNGGPTDTQYFGPGTRLTVL.

This clonotype was detected a few times. The chain uses TRBV10-3 and TRBJ2-5; 7 bases map to TRBD2. Per the germline V gene, CDR1 is ENHRY and CDR2 is SYGVKD. The V gene end was trimmed by 6 bases and the J gene end by 5 bases; junction bases not matched to a gene: 9. CDR3 size: 14 residues. The CDR3: CAIRSGEADETQYF. DNA of the CDR3: TGTGCCATCAGGAGCGGGGAGGCCGATGAGACCCAGTACTTC.

In regard to this clonotype: One junction end disagrees with the germline gene, perhaps due to a read error. This chain joins TRBV6-2 or TRBV6-3 and TRBJ1-1; no firm D call. Germline assignment: CDR1 MNHEY and CDR2 SVGEGT. The CDR3 runs to 14 residues. CDR3 sequence (DNA): TGTACCAGCACTGAGGCTACGCCGAACACTGAAGCTTTCTTT. It yields the protein CTSTEATPNTEAFF.

This clonotype has ten or more counts. This rearrangement joins TRBV11-2 to TRBJ1-1; 8 nucleotides align to TRBD1. Germline assignment: CDR1 SGHAT and CDR2 FQNNGV. This CDR3 has 14 residues. The V and J ends lost 6 bases and 7 bases, in that order; junction bases with no gene match: 10. Here the CDR3 reads CASRTLGQGGEAFF. As DNA, the CDR3 is TGTGCCAGCAGGACCCTAGGACAGGGCGGTGAAGCTTTCTTT.